What follows are 18 T cell receptor beta chains derived from one specimen sequenced in a study of OX40 agonist ivuxolimab in advanced cancers. Sequenced by immunoSEQ multiplex PCR; TCRdb stores in-frame clones only, minus some. In the table there are about 76,000 clones, approximately 85% of which are singletons. The specimen comprised CD4+ or CD8+ T cells sorted from blood, sampled in a trial of the OX40 agonist ivuxolimab. The receptors come from an adult with an advanced solid tumor such as melanoma, head and neck, liver or kidney cancer.

CDR3 sequence: CASSVNIRQGAQETQYF. The DNA for the CDR3 is TGTGCCAGCAGCGTCAACATAAGGCAGGGGGCCCAAGAGACCCAGTACTTC. This chain connects TRBV7-8 to TRBJ2-5; the match to TRBD1 covers 8 bases. Trimming cost V 5 bases and J 1 base; bases outside gene matches: 12. CDR3 length equals 17 residues. Germline assignment: CDR1 SGHVS and CDR2 FQNEAQ.

The sample holds a few counts of this clone. The chain combines TRBV19 with TRBJ1-2; 7 bases agree with TRBD1. The CDR3 contains 13 residues. With V trimmed by 5 bases and J by 6 bases, 6 bases remained unmatched. Germline CDR1 LNHDA, CDR2 SQIVND (reference sequence). In DNA, the CDR3 is TGTGCCAGTAGTCTAACAGGGGAAGATGGCTACACCTTC. Amino acid sequence: CASSLTGEDGYTF.

The V call is TRBV18, the J call TRBJ2-7; 9 nucleotides line up with TRBD1. Germline loops: CDR1 KGHSH, CDR2 LQKENI. V trimming: 4 bases; J trimming: 4 bases; junction bases outside the gene matches: 5. The CDR3 runs to 14 residues. The CDR3 region is CASSLRQGVYEQYF. In DNA form, the CDR3 reads TGTGCCAGCTCACTAAGACAGGGGGTTTACGAGCAGTACTTC. Filled out from reference TRBV18 and TRBJ2-7, the complete variable domain reads NAGVMQNPRHLVRRRGQEARLRCSPMKGHSHVYWYRQLPEEGLKFMVYLQKENIIDESGMPKERFSAEFPKEGPSILRIQQVVRGDSAAYFCASSLRQGVYEQYFGPGTRLTVT.

There are a few counts of this clone. The chain combines TRBV5-1 with TRBJ2-5; D is tentatively TRBD1 or TRBD2 (5 bases each). V gave up 0 bases and J gave up 3 bases, with 15 bases separating them. The CDR3 consists of 16 residues. Germline CDR1 reads SGHRS; CDR2 reads YFSETQ. The CDR3 is CASSLGSWGIKETQYF. Here the CDR3 DNA reads TGCGCCAGCAGCTTGGGTTCCTGGGGGATTAAAGAGACCCAGTACTTC.

The genes are TRBV27 and TRBJ2-2; 8 positions match TRBD1. The V and J ends lost 3 bases and 6 bases, in that order; junction bases with no gene match: 6. The CDR3 spans 15 residues. Germline CDR1 reads MNHEY; CDR2 reads SMNVEV (reference sequence). CDR3 sequence (DNA): TGTGCCAGCAGTTTGCGGACAGGGCGGCCCGGGGAGCTGTTTTTT. Protein: CASSLRTGRPGELFF.

This clone turned up a few times. This sequence joins TRBV11-2 and TRBJ1-2, with 7 nucleotides matching TRBD1. Germline CDR1 is SGHAT and CDR2 is FQNNGV. The CDR3 runs to 15 residues. V shed 4 bases, J shed 7 bases, and the junction held 12 bases outside the gene matches. The CDR3: CASSSRQLRQGGYTF. The CDR3 DNA reads as TGTGCCAGCAGCTCCCGGCAGCTGCGACAGGGTGGCTACACCTTC. The complete variable domain, with remaining parts taken from reference TRBV11-2 and TRBJ1-2, reads EAGVAQSPRYKIIEKRQSVAFWCNPISGHATLYWYQQILGQGPKLLIQFQNNGVVDDSQLPKDRFSAERLKGVDSTLKIQPAKLEDSAVYLCASSSRQLRQGGYTFGSGTRLTVV.

The chain is built from TRBV29-1 and TRBJ2-3, with D perhaps TRBD2 (5 bases). Germline V gene sequence: CDR1 SQVTM, CDR2 ANQGSEA. The V gene lost 1 base and the J gene lost 4 bases, with 9 bases spanning the gap. CDR3 size: 13 residues. Here the CDR3 reads CSVEALAPDTQYF. The CDR3 nucleotides are TGCAGCGTTGAAGCTTTAGCGCCAGATACGCAGTATTTT.

CDR3 nucleotides: TGTGCCAGCCATAAACCAGACAACTACAATGAGCAGTTCTTC. This gives the protein CASHKPDNYNEQFF. V is TRBV18 and J is TRBJ2-1; no clear D gene. The germline CDR1 and CDR2 sequences are KGHSH and LQKENI. V lost 8 bases, J lost 3 bases, and 14 bases lay in between. The CDR3 loop spans 14 amino acids.

The genes are TRBV7-9 and TRBJ2-1, with 15 nucleotides matching TRBD2. V lost 4 bases and J lost 7; bases outside the gene matches: 11. Germline CDR1 reads SEHNR; CDR2 reads FQNEAQ (reference sequence). CDR3 size: 18 residues. This CDR3 reads CASSSGLAGGPRANEQFF. DNA of the CDR3: TGTGCCAGCAGCTCCGGACTAGCGGGGGGGCCAAGAGCTAATGAGCAGTTCTTC. Complete variable domain (other parts from reference TRBV7-9 and TRBJ2-1): DTGVSQNPRHKITKRGQNVTFRCDPISEHNRLYWYRQTLGQGPEFLTYFQNEAQLEKSRLLSDRFSAERPKGSFSTLEIQRTEQGDSAMYLCASSSGLAGGPRANEQFFGPGTRLTVL.

This rearrangement joins TRBV5-5 to TRBJ1-2, with D possibly TRBD1 on 5 matching bases. Trimming cost V 5 bases and J 2 bases, with 7 bases left between them. Germline values: CDR1 SGHKS, CDR2 YYEKEE (reference sequence). The CDR3 loop spans 12 amino acids. The CDR3 loop is CASSRDNYGYTF. The CDR3 region has the DNA TGTGCCAGCAGTCGGGACAACTATGGCTACACCTTC.

For the CDR3, the DNA is TGTACTACACAAAACATTCAGTACTTC. Encoded protein: CTTQNIQYF. The rearrangement uses TRBV27 and TRBJ2-4; D is undetermined. This CDR3 comprises 9 residues. Germline V CDR1 and CDR2: MNHEY, SMNVEV (reference sequence).

Here the CDR3 reads CASRSEGGGMGSPLHF. CDR3 nucleotide sequence: TGTGCCAGCAGGTCCGAGGGGGGGGGCATGGGTTCACCCCTCCACTTT. V gene TRBV2 combines with J gene TRBJ1-6; the D gene is possibly TRBD1 (6 bases). The germline V gene has CDR1 SNHLY and CDR2 FYNNEI. V dropped 6 bases and J dropped 9 bases, with 21 bases sitting between them. The CDR3 has 16 amino acids.

This chain connects TRBV7-2 to TRBJ1-5, with TRBD1 identical over 9 bases. Germline assignment: CDR1 SGHTA and CDR2 FQGNSA. The V segment lost 5 bases and the J segment 7 bases; nucleotides outside the gene matches: 6. CDR3 length: 14 amino acids. As DNA, the CDR3 is TGTGCCAGCAGCCCCGGGACAGGGCGGCAGCCCCAGCATTTT. This translates into CASSPGTGRQPQHF. Complete variable domain (other parts from reference TRBV7-2 and TRBJ1-5): GAGVSQSPSNKVTEKGKDVELRCDPISGHTALYWYRQSLGQGLEFLIYFQGNSAPDKSGLPSDRFSAERTGGSVSTLTIQRTQQEDSAVYLCASSPGTGRQPQHFGDGTRLSIL.

The chain carries TRBV18 and TRBJ2-3, with a weak D call TRBD1 (6 bases). The CDR3 is 13 amino acids. Per the germline V gene, CDR1 is KGHSH and CDR2 is LQKENI. Trimming took 11 bases from V and 1 from J, leaving 13 bases between them. The CDR3 sequence: CAAGGTGTDTQYF. CDR3 sequence (DNA): TGTGCCGCTGGGGGCACCGGCACAGATACGCAGTATTTT.

A few counts support this clone. The rearrangement links TRBV19 to TRBJ1-6; TRBD1 is a possible D gene (6 bases). The CDR3 is made up of 17 amino acids. The germline V gene encodes CDR1 LNHDA and CDR2 SQIVND (reference sequence). The V and J ends lost 10 bases and 2 bases respectively, with 21 bases between them. The CDR3 DNA reads TGTGCCACCCCCCCGGGGGGGCCCCAAACCTATAATTCACCCCTCCACTTT. Translation gives CATPPGGPQTYNSPLHF.

This clone was picked up one time. V gene TRBV18 combines with J gene TRBJ2-1, with D perhaps TRBD2 (5 bases). The V gene's germline CDR1 is KGHSH and CDR2 LQKENI. The CDR3 has 15 amino acids. Trimming shortened V by 2 bases and J by 3 bases, and 11 bases separated the two germline ends. The CDR3 loop reads CASSPRRGSYNEQFF. The CDR3 coding sequence is TGTGCCAGCTCACCAAGACGGGGAAGCTACAATGAGCAGTTCTTC.

V gene TRBV6-1 combines with J gene TRBJ2-7, with D unresolved. Germline CDR1 and CDR2: MNHNS and SASEGT. V lost 3 bases and J lost 2, with 2 bases in between. The CDR3 spans 11 residues. The CDR3 spells CASSDAYEQYF. The CDR3 DNA is TGTGCCAGCAGTGACGCCTACGAGCAGTACTTC.

This chain joins TRBV6-5 and TRBJ2-7; D is uncertain. V shed 10 bases and J shed 6 bases, with 13 bases lying between them. Germline V gene lookup returns CDR1 MNHEY and CDR2 SVGAGI. CDR3 length equals 11 residues. The CDR3 coding sequence is TGTGCCACCCGTCCGTACCTCGAGCAGTACTTC. It is translated as CATRPYLEQYF.